This TCR beta chain was profiled in a study of blood T cell repertoires in COVID-19. The CDR3 loop spans 17 amino acids. The V end lost 3 bases, the J end lost 0 bases, and 13 bases lay between the germline ends. The germline gives CDR1 SGDLS, CDR2 YYNGEE. Participants were aged 18 to 89 years, lived in around 25 US areas, and enrolled virtually. What the recovered Cohort 3 donors had was two negative PCRs, clearance, or symptom resolution. Authors' data handling: Amplified reference gene primers provided the basis for estimating nucleated cell counts. The method was immunoSEQ multiplex PCR; TCRdb's version includes in-frame clones alone and lacks a portion of them. V and J calls and clone size are as listed in that table; D and trimming were resolved from the DNA. The sample shows approximately 180,000 clones, approximately 80% of them seen only once.

The sequence derives from a man over 45 who had recovered from COVID-19. Sequencing input: PBMCs or T cells enriched from blood (not recorded which). The chain employs TRBV9 and TRBJ2-6; possible D gene TRBD2, 6 bases. CDR3 DNA: TGTGCCAGCAGCGGGGGGGACGCGAGCTCTGGGGCCAACGTCCTGACTTTC. It is translated as CASSGGDASSGANVLTF.